The clone carrying this T cell receptor (beta chain) occurred a few times. Its antigen is unidentified. The read falls 3 residues short of the CDR3 end, and the missing part is taken from the germline J gene. The data were taken from a study of T cell clonality in common variable immunodeficiency. Points from the study as a whole: Common variable immunodeficiency TCR beta sequences reportedly had fewer deletions and N-nucleotide insertions.

This CDR3 region has 13 residues. V was trimmed by 5 bases and J by 4 bases, leaving 9 bases between them. CDR1 and CDR2 from the germline V gene are MNHEY and SVGEGT. Data came from immunoSEQ multiplex PCR; TCRdb stores just in-frame clones and leaves some out. The repertoire consists of some 21,000 clones, none detected only once. This chain uses TRBV6-2 or TRBV6-3 with TRBJ2-1; possibly TRBD2 for D (5 bases). The TCR comes from a human donor with common variable immunodeficiency. The sequenced sample consisted of peripheral blood mononuclear cells. Partial CDR3 DNA: TGTGCCAGCAGTGACGGGGTATACAATGAG. Protein: CASSDGVYNE. The whole CDR3 sequence reads CASSDGVYNEQFF.